This T cell receptor beta chain was obtained from a study of tumor-infiltrating lymphocytes in primary liver carcinoma. Reverse transcription of approximately 500 ng total RNA with a constant-region primer produced TCR beta cDNA. Employing slightly modified ARM-PCR, three nested multiplex PCR rounds were run, and these gave rise to the TCR beta libraries. Rounds one and two of PCR, each of around 9 cycles, were primed with TRBV1-TRBV30 forward primers and a C-beta reverse primer. TCRdb fed the multiplex PCR reads into MiXCR, producing one record per CDR3 protein. Seen here are 310,000 or so distinct CDR3 sequences, around three fifths observed once, and the top ten hold about 17%. Germline V lookup: CDR1 SQVTM, CDR2 ANQGSEA. Deletions cut 0 bases from V and 5 bases from J, with 16 bases between. The CDR3 is 15 amino acids. Both blood RNA, taken from unsorted whole blood, and germline DNA were extracted.

There are many counts of this clonotype. This TCR was recovered from a woman in her 30s with primary liver carcinoma and hepatitis B virus infection. This chain joins TRBV29-1 and TRBJ2-5; a weak D match, TRBD1 (5 bases). The sample consisted of peripheral blood. CDR3 DNA: TGCAGCGTTGAAGATCCTCAGGGATTGGGGGAGACCCAGTACTTC. This codes for CSVEDPQGLGETQYF. Combining the CDR3 with reference TRBV29-1 and TRBJ2-5 gives the whole variable domain SAVISQKPSRDICQRGTSLTIQCQVDSQVTMMFWYRQQPGQSLTLIATANQGSEATYESGFVIDKFPISRPNLTFSTLTVSNMSPEDSSIYLCSVEDPQGLGETQYFGPGTRLLVL.